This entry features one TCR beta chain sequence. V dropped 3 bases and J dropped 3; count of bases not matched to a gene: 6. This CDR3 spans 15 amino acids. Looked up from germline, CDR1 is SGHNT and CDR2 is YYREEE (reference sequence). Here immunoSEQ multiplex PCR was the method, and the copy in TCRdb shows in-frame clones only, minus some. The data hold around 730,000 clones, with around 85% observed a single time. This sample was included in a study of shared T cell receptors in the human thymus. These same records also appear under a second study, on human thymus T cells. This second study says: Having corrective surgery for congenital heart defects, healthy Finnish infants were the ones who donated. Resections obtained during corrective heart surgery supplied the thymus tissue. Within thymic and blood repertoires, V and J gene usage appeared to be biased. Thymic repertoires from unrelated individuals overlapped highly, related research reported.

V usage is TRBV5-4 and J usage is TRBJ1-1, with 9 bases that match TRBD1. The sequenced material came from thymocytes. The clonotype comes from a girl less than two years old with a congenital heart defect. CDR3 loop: CASSSTGGFDTEAFF. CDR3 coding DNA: TGTGCCAGCAGCTCTACAGGGGGCTTTGACACTGAAGCTTTCTTT.